This T cell receptor beta chain was observed in a study of shared clonotypes between healthy human individuals. Everyone who donated was a Caucasian adult who lived in Nashville, Tennessee. V dropped 8 bases and J dropped 1 base, with 15 bases sitting between them. This CDR3 contains 15 residues. Germline V gene data show CDR1 as LNHNV and CDR2 as YYDKDF (reference sequence). Assay used: immunoSEQ multiplex PCR; TCRdb lists only in-frame clones, some missing. Of approximately 2.5 million clones listed, around nine tenths are singletons. This chain joins TRBV15 and TRBJ2-1, with D perhaps matching TRBD2 (6 bases). The sequenced sample consisted of naive CD4+ T cells sorted from blood. Sample subset: CD45RA+ positively selected. This receptor was taken from a young man in good health. Here the CDR3 reads CATAPPGSSYNEQFF. The CDR3 DNA follows: TGTGCCACCGCTCCCCCCGGGAGTTCCTACAATGAGCAGTTCTTC.